The next 17 T cell receptor beta chains were all read from a single sample in a study of T cell responses to AZD1222 COVID-19 vaccine. Clones were sequenced by immunoSEQ multiplex PCR, and TCRdb holds only the in-frame ones, with some missing. The sample lists around 220,000 clones; roughly 94% were seen once. The sequencing used peripheral blood, collected 28 days after the second dose of the MenACWY control vaccine. Receptors originate from an adult who received the MenACWY meningococcal vaccine as a control.

This rearrangement joins TRBV27 to TRBJ1-3; maybe TRBD1 (6 bases). Per germline, CDR1 MNHEY and CDR2 SMNVEV (reference sequence). The ends were cut back, 4 bases at V and 1 base at J, with 8 bases in the middle. The CDR3 contains 14 residues. This chain's CDR3 is CASSSGASGNTIYF. The CDR3 DNA sequence: TGTGCCAGCAGTTCAGGGGCGTCTGGAAACACCATATATTTT.

The chain links TRBV6-2 or TRBV6-3 to TRBJ1-1; TRBD1 agrees at 8 bases. V trimming: 1 base; J trimming: 6 bases; junction bases outside the gene matches: 7. This CDR3 has 15 amino acids. Looked up from germline, CDR1 is MNHEY and CDR2 is SVGEGT. For the CDR3, the DNA is TGTGCCAGCAGTTACTTCGGACAGGGACGTGCTGAAGCTTTCTTT. Encoded protein: CASSYFGQGRAEAFF.

This rearrangement joins TRBV9 to TRBJ2-1; D perhaps matches TRBD2 (6 bases). Germline lookup yields CDR1 SGDLS and CDR2 YYNGEE. The CDR3 loop spans 15 amino acids. Trimming pared 0 bases from V and 9 bases from J, leaving 16 bases between. CDR3 sequence reads: CASSVEVSGEGEQFF. DNA for the CDR3: TGTGCCAGCAGCGTAGAGGTATCGGGAGAAGGTGAGCAGTTCTTC. Full variable domain (remainder filled in from reference TRBV9 and TRBJ2-1): DSGVTQTPKHLITATGQRVTLRCSPRSGDLSVYWYQQSLDQGLQFLIQYYNGEERAKGNILERFSAQQFPDLHSELNLSSLELGDSALYFCASSVEVSGEGEQFFGPGTRLTVL.

The gene calls are TRBV15 and TRBJ2-7; no clear D. Germline V gene sequence: CDR1 LNHNV, CDR2 YYDKDF (reference sequence). Trimming pared 0 bases from V and 3 bases from J, leaving 9 bases between. This CDR3 has 14 amino acids. The CDR3 spells CATSRERLNYEQYF. Written as DNA, the CDR3 is TGTGCCACCAGCAGAGAGCGGCTAAACTACGAGCAGTACTTC.

The gene calls are TRBV19 and TRBJ2-6; no clear D gene. CDR3 length equals 16 residues. V shed 6 bases and J shed 8 bases, with 20 bases lying between them. CDR1 and CDR2 (germline): LNHDA, SQIVND (reference sequence). CDR3 nucleotide sequence: TGTGCCAGTAGAGGATTGAGCACGGAGTATCCCAACGTCCTGACTTTC. Its protein product is CASRGLSTEYPNVLTF.

The rearrangement links TRBV6-1 to TRBJ1-5, with a weak D call TRBD1 (6 bases). CDR3 size: 15 residues. CDR1 is MNHNS, CDR2 SASEGT, per germline. V lost 0 bases, J lost 6 bases, and 12 bases lay in between. CDR3 nucleotide sequence: TGTGCCAGCAGTGAAGCAGAGGGGGAGGCTCAGCCCCAGCATTTT. It codes for CASSEAEGEAQPQHF.

The chain combines TRBV28 with TRBJ2-7; 15 nucleotides line up with TRBD2. Germline CDR1 reads MDHEN; CDR2 reads SYDVKM. The CDR3 has 15 residues. V lost 7 bases and J lost 9; bases outside the gene matches: 10. The CDR3 sequence is CASNFGLAGGPLQYF. CDR3 nucleotides: TGTGCCAGCAACTTTGGACTAGCGGGAGGGCCCTTGCAGTACTTC.

This clone was seen once. The rearrangement links TRBV6-5 to TRBJ1-2; 9 bases map to TRBD1. There are 15 residues in the CDR3. The J segment lost 1 base and the V segment lost 5 bases, leaving 5 bases of the junction unmatched. Germline V gene lookup returns CDR1 MNHEY and CDR2 SVGAGI. The CDR3 DNA sequence: TGTGCCAGCAGTCAGACGGGACAGGGTAACTATGGCTACACCTTC. It codes for CASSQTGQGNYGYTF.

The V and J genes are TRBV5-8 and TRBJ1-5; D unclear. Trimming left V 2 bases short and J 4 bases short, with 13 bases between. The CDR3 covers 15 residues. Germline values: CDR1 SGHTS, CDR2 YDEGEE. The CDR3 loop is CASSFTGRENQPQHF. The CDR3 DNA is TGTGCCAGCAGCTTCACCGGGAGGGAGAATCAGCCCCAGCATTTT.

V gene TRBV29-1 combines with J gene TRBJ2-1; no firm D call. Trimming left V 6 bases short and J 3 bases short, with 3 bases between. The CDR3 length is 10 residues. Germline loops: CDR1 SQVTM, CDR2 ANQGSEA. The CDR3 DNA reads as TGCAGCGTCGTCTACAATGAGCAGTTCTTC. As protein: CSVVYNEQFF.

The chain employs TRBV25-1 and TRBJ1-1; D is ambiguous. This CDR3 is built from 14 residues. V lost 6 bases and J 1 base, leaving 12 bases between the germline ends. CDR1 is MGHDK and CDR2 is SYGVNS in the germline V gene. DNA for the CDR3: TGTGCCAGCAGCCCGGCTGGAGCGAACACTGAAGCTTTCTTT. The encoded protein is CASSPAGANTEAFF.

The chain joins TRBV5-1 to TRBJ2-1; 11 bases line up with TRBD2. CDR1 SGHRS and CDR2 YFSETQ come from the germline V gene. V shed 4 bases, J shed 9 bases, and the junction held 12 bases outside the gene matches. The CDR3 totals 16 residues. The CDR3 sequence is CASSPGLAGNLSEQFF. CDR3 nucleotide sequence: TGCGCCAGCAGCCCCGGACTAGCGGGTAACCTAAGTGAGCAGTTCTTC.

This chain links TRBV6-5 with TRBJ1-5, with a weak D call TRBD1 (6 bases). This CDR3 is 13 amino acids long. Trimming shortened V by 5 bases and J by 7 bases, and 12 bases separated the two germline ends. CDR1 is MNHEY, CDR2 SVGAGI, per germline. In DNA form, the CDR3 reads TGTGCCAGCAGTCACAACAGGGAACAGCCCCAGCATTTT. Translating gives CASSHNREQPQHF.

The chain combines TRBV6-5 with TRBJ1-1; D perhaps matches TRBD1 (5 bases). The CDR3 extends over 15 amino acids. The V and J ends lost 7 bases and 2 bases respectively, with 17 bases between them. The germline V gene encodes CDR1 MNHEY and CDR2 SVGAGI. The CDR3 loop is CASIIDRTINTEAFF. The DNA of the CDR3 is TGTGCCAGCATTATCGACAGAACAATCAACACTGAAGCTTTCTTT.

V and J are TRBV10-3 and TRBJ1-1; D is unclear. V was clipped by 0 bases and J by 4 bases, with 9 bases between them. Germline CDR1 and CDR2: ENHRY and SYGVKD. This CDR3 region has 14 residues. The CDR3 reads CAISESGEATEAFF. The DNA of the CDR3 is TGTGCCATCAGTGAGTCTGGGGAGGCCACTGAAGCTTTCTTT.

The chain has TRBV19 and TRBJ1-1, with D perhaps TRBD1 (5 bases). The CDR3 loop spans 15 amino acids. V was clipped by 8 bases and J by 1 base, with 17 bases between them. The V gene's germline CDR1 is LNHDA and CDR2 SQIVND (reference sequence). CDR3 DNA sequence: TGTGCCAGTCCACCACCGGGACGAGAGAACACTGAAGCTTTCTTT. It specifies CASPPPGRENTEAFF.

The chain couples TRBV11-1 to TRBJ2-1; 8 bases map to TRBD1. The V and J ends lost 1 base and 5 bases, in that order; junction bases with no gene match: 1. CDR1 SGHAT and CDR2 FQDESV come from the germline V gene (reference sequence). The CDR3 runs to 14 residues. The CDR3 here is CASSLVQGDNEQFF. CDR3 DNA: TGTGCCAGCAGCTTAGTACAGGGGGACAATGAGCAGTTCTTC.